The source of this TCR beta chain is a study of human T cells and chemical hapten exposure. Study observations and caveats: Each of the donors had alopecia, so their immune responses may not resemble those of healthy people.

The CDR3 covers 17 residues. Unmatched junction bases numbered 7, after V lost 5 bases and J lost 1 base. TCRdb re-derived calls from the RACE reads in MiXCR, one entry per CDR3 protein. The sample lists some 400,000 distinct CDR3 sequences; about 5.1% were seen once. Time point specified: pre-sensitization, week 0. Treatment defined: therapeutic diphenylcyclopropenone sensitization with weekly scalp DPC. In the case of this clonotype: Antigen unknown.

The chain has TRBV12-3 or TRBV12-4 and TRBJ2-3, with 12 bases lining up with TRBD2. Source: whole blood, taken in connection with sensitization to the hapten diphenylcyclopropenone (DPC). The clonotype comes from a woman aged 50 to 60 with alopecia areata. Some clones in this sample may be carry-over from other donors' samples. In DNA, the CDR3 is TGTGCCAGCAGTCGCCAGACTAGCGGGGGTGGCACAGATACGCAGTATTTT. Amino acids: CASSRQTSGGGTDTQYF.